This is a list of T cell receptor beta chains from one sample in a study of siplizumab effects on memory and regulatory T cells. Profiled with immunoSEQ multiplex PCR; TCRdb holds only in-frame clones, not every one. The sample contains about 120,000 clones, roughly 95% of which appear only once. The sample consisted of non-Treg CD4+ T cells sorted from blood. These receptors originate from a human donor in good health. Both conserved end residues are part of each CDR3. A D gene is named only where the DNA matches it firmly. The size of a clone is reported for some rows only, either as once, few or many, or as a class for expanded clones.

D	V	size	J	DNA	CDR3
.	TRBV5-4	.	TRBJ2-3	TGTGCCAGCACCTCCGGCAGCACAGATACGCAGTATTTT	CASTSGSTDTQYF
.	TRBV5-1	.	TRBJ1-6	TGCGCCAGCAGCCGAAGCGGGGGAGGGTCCTATAATTCACCCCTCCACTTT	CASSRSGGGSYNSPLHF
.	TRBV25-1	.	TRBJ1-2	TGTGCCAGCAGTGAATGGGGGGCAGGGGATGGCTACACCTTC	CASSEWGAGDGYTF
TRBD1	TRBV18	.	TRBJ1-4	TGTGCCAGCACCACGACAGGGGGTGAAAAACTGTTTTTT	CASTTTGGEKLFF
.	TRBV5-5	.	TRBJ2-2	TGTGCCAGCAGCTTGGGGTTTACCGGGGAGCTGTTTTTT	CASSLGFTGELFF
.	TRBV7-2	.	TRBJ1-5	TGTGCCAGCAGCTTGGGGGGGGGTGAGCCCCAGCATTTT	CASSLGGGEPQHF
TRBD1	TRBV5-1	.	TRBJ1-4	TGTGCCAGCAGCTGGGACAGGGGAAGCGAAAAACTGTTTTTT	CASSWDRGSEKLFF
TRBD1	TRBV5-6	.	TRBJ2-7	TGTGCCAGCAGCTCCTGGACAGGGGGCCCCATAGTCCCCTACGAGCAGTACTTC	CASSSWTGGPIVPYEQYF
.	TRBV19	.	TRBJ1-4	TGTGCCAGTAGAACAAGGGTAGAAGCAACTAATGAAAAACTGTTTTTT	CASRTRVEATNEKLFF
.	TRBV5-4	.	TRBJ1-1	TGTGCCAGCAGCTTGGGAATACAGGGAGTTGCTTTCTTT	CASSLGIQGVAFF
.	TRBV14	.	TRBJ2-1	TGTGCCAGCAGCCAAGGGCCCACCAACCCCTACAATGAGCAGTTCTTC	CASSQGPTNPYNEQFF
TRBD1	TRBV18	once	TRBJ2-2	TGTGCCAGCTCACCAGCACAGGGGGTCACCGGGGAGCTGTTTTTT	CASSPAQGVTGELFF
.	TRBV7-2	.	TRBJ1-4	TGTGCCAGCAGCTTCGTCAGAGCAACTAATGAAAAACTGTTTTTT	CASSFVRATNEKLFF
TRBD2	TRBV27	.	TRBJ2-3	TGTGCCAGCAGGCGACTAGCGGGGGCCCCCGATACGCAGTATTTT	CASRRLAGAPDTQYF
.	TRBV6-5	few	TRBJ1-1	TGTGCCAGCAGAAACGGGGGGTTGAACACTGAAGCTTTCTTT	CASRNGGLNTEAFF
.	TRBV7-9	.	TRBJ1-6	TGTGCCAGCAGCCAGGATGTTTTGGCCCTCCACTTT	CASSQDVLALHF
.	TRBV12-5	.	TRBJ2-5	TGTGCTAGTGGTTTGGTTGGGAGGGAGACCCAGTACTTC	CASGLVGRETQYF
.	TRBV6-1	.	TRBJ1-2	TGTGCCAGTGCGGATGTTCGGGGCTACACCTTC	CASADVRGYTF
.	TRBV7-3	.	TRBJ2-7	TGTGCCAGCAGCTTAATCGGGTTCGGCGAGCAGTACTTC	CASSLIGFGEQYF
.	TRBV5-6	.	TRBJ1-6	TGTGCCAGCAGCTGGACAGACAATTCACCCCTCCACTTT	CASSWTDNSPLHF
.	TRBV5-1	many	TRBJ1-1	TGCGCCAGCAGCTTGAGGGATTCGAGTCCCGTCCTTGAAGCTTTCTTT	CASSLRDSSPVLEAFF
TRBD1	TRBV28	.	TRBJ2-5	TGTGCCAGCAGTTTAGACAGGGGTTACCAAGAGACCCAGTACTTC	CASSLDRGYQETQYF
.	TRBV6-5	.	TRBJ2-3	TGTGCCAGCAACGGGTTGGCTGATGCCATTAATACGCAGTATTTT	CASNGLADAINTQYF
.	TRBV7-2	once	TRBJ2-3	TGTGCCAGCATAACTTTTGAGGGCCTGGATACGCAGTATTTT	CASITFEGLDTQYF
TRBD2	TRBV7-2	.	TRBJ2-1	TGTGCCAGCAGCTTCGGGACTAGTTGGGATGAGCAGTTCTTC	CASSFGTSWDEQFF
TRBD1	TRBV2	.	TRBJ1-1	TGTGCCAGCATCCGGGACAGGGGGTTTTCGGACACTGAAGCTTTCTTT	CASIRDRGFSDTEAFF
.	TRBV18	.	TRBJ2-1	TGTGCCAGCTCACCCCAAGGTCCTGAGCAGTTCTTC	CASSPQGPEQFF
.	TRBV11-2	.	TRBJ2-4	TGTGCCAGCAGCTCGGGACCGACTCGAAACATTCAGTACTTC	CASSSGPTRNIQYF
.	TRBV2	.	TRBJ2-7	TGTGCCAGCAGTTCCATAGGGGGGGCATACTACGAGCAGTACTTC	CASSSIGGAYYEQYF
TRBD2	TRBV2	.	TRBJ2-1	TGTGCCAGCAGAAATGGACTAGCGGGGACCCATGAGCAGTTCTTC	CASRNGLAGTHEQFF
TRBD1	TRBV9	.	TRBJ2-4	TGTGCCAGCAGCGCGGGACAGGGGGTGGCCAAAAACATTCAGTACTTC	CASSAGQGVAKNIQYF
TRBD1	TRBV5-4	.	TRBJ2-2	TGTGCCAGCAGGCCAGGACAGGGGGCGTTCGGGGAGCTGTTTTTT	CASRPGQGAFGELFF
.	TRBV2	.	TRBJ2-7	TGTGCCAGCAGTGTTTCAAATACGAACTACGAGCAGTACTTC	CASSVSNTNYEQYF
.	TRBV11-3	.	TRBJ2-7	TGTGCCAGCAGCTTAAAGGCCACCTACGAGCAGTACTTC	CASSLKATYEQYF
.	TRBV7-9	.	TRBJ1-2	TGTGCCAGCAGCATCGATTACTATGGCTACACCTTC	CASSIDYYGYTF
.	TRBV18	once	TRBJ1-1	TGTGCCAGCTCACCACCGGGTCAAGGCACTGAAGCTTTCTTT	CASSPPGQGTEAFF
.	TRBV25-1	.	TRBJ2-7	TGTGCCAGCAGTGAAGGGTACTACGAGCAGTACTTC	CASSEGYYEQYF
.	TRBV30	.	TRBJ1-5	TGTGCCTGGAGTGTAGACAGGTTGAATCAGCCCCAGCATTTT	CAWSVDRLNQPQHF
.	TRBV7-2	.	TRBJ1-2	TGTGCCAGCAGCTTAGAGTCGGGGGACTTGTATGGCTACACCTTC	CASSLESGDLYGYTF
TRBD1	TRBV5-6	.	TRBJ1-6	TGTGCCAGCAGCTTGGACCCGGACAGGGCGGGCTCCTATAATTCACCCCTCCACTTT	CASSLDPDRAGSYNSPLHF
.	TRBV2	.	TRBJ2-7	TGTGCCAGCAAAGAGTTGGGCGAGCAGTACTTC	CASKELGEQYF
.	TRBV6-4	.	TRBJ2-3	TGTGCCAGCGGACTGGTGGCAGATACGCAGTATTTT	CASGLVADTQYF
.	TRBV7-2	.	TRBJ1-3	TGTGCCAGCAGCCTACCCCCCGGGTTAGCAGGAAACACCATATATTTT	CASSLPPGLAGNTIYF
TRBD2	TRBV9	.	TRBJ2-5	TGTGCCAGCAGCGTCCTAGCGGGGGGCCAAGAGACCCAGTACTTC	CASSVLAGGQETQYF
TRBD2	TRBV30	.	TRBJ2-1	TGTGCCTGGACACGGGGGGGACTTTACAATGAGCAGTTCTTC	CAWTRGGLYNEQFF
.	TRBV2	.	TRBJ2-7	TGTGCCAGCAGTGAAGGATCGGGCGAGCAGTACTTC	CASSEGSGEQYF
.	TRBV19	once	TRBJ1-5	TGTGCCAGTAGTATTAAGTGGGCAGGGGATCAGCCCCAGCATTTT	CASSIKWAGDQPQHF
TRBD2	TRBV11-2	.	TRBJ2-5	TGTGCCAGCAGCCCCCGGACTAGCGGGGGGGCCGGGGAGACCCAGTACTTC	CASSPRTSGGAGETQYF
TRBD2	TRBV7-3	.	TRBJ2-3	TGTGCCAGCAGCTTCCTTAGCGGGGTGGCAGATACGCAGTATTTT	CASSFLSGVADTQYF
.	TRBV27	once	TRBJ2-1	TGTGCCAGCAGTTTATTGGGGGCGGGGGATCTCAATGAGCAGTTCTTC	CASSLLGAGDLNEQFF
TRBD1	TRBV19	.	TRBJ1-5	TGTGCCAGTAGTAGCTTACAGGGGGTTGGGGATCAGCCCCAGCATTTT	CASSSLQGVGDQPQHF
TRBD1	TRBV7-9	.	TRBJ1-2	TGTGCCAGCAGCGGGGGACAGGGCATGTCAGGCTACACCTTC	CASSGGQGMSGYTF
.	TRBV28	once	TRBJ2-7	TGTGCCAGCAGGCCCTGGGGGGACCTCTTGGACGAGCAGTACTTC	CASRPWGDLLDEQYF